This T cell receptor (beta chain) was documented in a study of control samples from healthy donors and cancer patients (dated by TCRdb to 2018 to 2021). The receptor library was made with the immunoSEQ multiplex PCR assay. TCRdb took this table from immuneACCESS and kept in-frame rearrangements with V and J called. Such tables lack part of the clones; where checked against another copy, unresolved V genes explain under half of the gap, and the rest is unexplained. This sample lists about 250,000 clones; roughly four fifths were detected once. The ten largest clones capture 10% to 15% of the sample. Concerning this clone: Its antigen is currently not known. A read error may produce the germline difference seen at one junction end.

This TCR was recovered from an older woman with lung cancer. The sequencing input was PBMCs.

In nucleotides, the sequence is TGTGTCAGCAGGCGGGACACGTACTACGAGCAGTACTTC. Translated, this gives CVSRRDTYYEQYF. The chain uses TRBV2 and TRBJ2-7; the D gene is tentatively TRBD1 or TRBD2, each matching 6 bases. CDR1 SNHLY and CDR2 FYNNEI were looked up in the germline V gene. Measured from the cysteine to the phenylalanine, the CDR3 is 13 residues long. Just the 39-base CDR3 DNA is kept, in frame starting at base 1.